Below, 8 T cell receptor beta chains from the same sample are listed, as sequenced in a study of blood T cell repertoires in COVID-19. Sequencing was performed with immunoSEQ multiplex PCR; in TCRdb, only in-frame clones are kept and a portion is missing. The table includes roughly 110,000 clones, 75% to 90% detected once. Sequencing was performed on peripheral blood. The receptors derive from a human donor in a cohort sampled during active COVID-19.

The chain has TRBV5-1 and TRBJ1-1; D is unclear. The CDR3 has 13 residues. Germline CDR1 and CDR2: SGHRS and YFSETQ. Trimming took 4 bases from V and 7 from J, leaving 14 bases between them. The CDR3 here is CASSLGPNREAFF. The CDR3 nucleotides are TGCGCCAGCAGCCTCGGTCCCAATCGTGAAGCTTTCTTT.

V and J are TRBV7-8 and TRBJ2-3; possibly TRBD1 for D (6 bases). The CDR3 is 14 residues long. V shed 3 bases and J shed 2 bases, with 9 bases lying between them. Germline-derived CDR1 and CDR2 are SGHVS and FQNEAQ. CDR3 coding DNA: TGTGCCAGCAGCTTTGGACAGTCCACAGATACGCAGTATTTT. Translation: CASSFGQSTDTQYF.

This clone was counted once. The chain has TRBV30 and TRBJ2-6, with D perhaps matching TRBD2 (5 bases). The germline CDR1 and CDR2 sequences are GTSNPN and SVGIG (reference sequence). V lost 1 base, J lost 11 bases, and 15 bases lay in between. This CDR3 comprises 14 residues. CDR3 amino acids: CAWSGGLSVHVLTF. The DNA for the CDR3 is TGTGCCTGGAGTGGTGGACTGAGTGTGCACGTCCTGACTTTC.

The rearrangement uses TRBV6-2 or TRBV6-3 and TRBJ2-5; 8 bases agree with TRBD2. Germline CDR1 reads MNHEY; CDR2 reads SVGEGT. The CDR3 has 13 residues. V lost 5 bases and J lost 3; bases outside the gene matches: 2. Here the CDR3 reads CASSGLAEETQYF. The CDR3 region has the DNA TGTGCCAGCAGTGGACTAGCTGAAGAGACCCAGTACTTC.

The chain joins TRBV9 to TRBJ2-3; 8 nucleotides align to TRBD1. Germline values: CDR1 SGDLS, CDR2 YYNGEE. The CDR3 spans 16 residues. J was trimmed by 7 bases and V by 0 bases; bases with no gene match: 10. The chain's CDR3 is CASSVAPDRGFHTQYF. In DNA, the CDR3 is TGTGCCAGCAGCGTAGCCCCAGACAGGGGATTTCATACGCAGTATTTT.

This sequence joins TRBV11-2 and TRBJ1-6, with a possible D match to TRBD1 (6 bases). The germline V gene encodes CDR1 SGHAT and CDR2 FQNNGV. Trimming took off 0 bases at V and 6 bases at J, with 15 bases between the two ends. There are 17 residues in the CDR3. This CDR3 reads CASSLDPTGTPNSPLHF. CDR3 nucleotides: TGTGCCAGCAGCTTAGACCCCACAGGGACACCTAATTCACCCCTCCACTTT.

The gene calls are TRBV24-1 and TRBJ2-3; 8 bases match TRBD1. The CDR3 consists of 14 residues. In germline, CDR1 is KGHDR, CDR2 SFDVKD. J was trimmed by 11 bases and V by 5 bases; bases with no gene match: 11. The CDR3 DNA reads as TGTGCCACCAGTGTTGGGGGCGACAGGGGATTGCAGTATTTT. Encoded protein: CATSVGGDRGLQYF.

This clone appeared a single time. The chain carries TRBV6-2 or TRBV6-3 and TRBJ1-1, with 7 bases that match TRBD1. Trimming cost V 0 bases and J 4 bases; bases outside gene matches: 2. Per the germline V gene, CDR1 is MNHEY and CDR2 is SVGEGT. The CDR3 spans 14 residues. CDR3 DNA sequence: TGTGCCAGCAGTTACTCAGGGGGCCCCACTGAAGCTTTCTTT. This encodes CASSYSGGPTEAFF.